This TCR beta chain was sequenced for a study of T cell repertoires in cytomegalovirus infection. Study background: Peptides in the study included HLA-C-restricted and HLA-B-restricted CMV epitopes. Public TCR beta signatures marked donors with CMV infection and the matching HLA. Overall study results and limits: The ex vivo response showed dominance by HLA-C-restricted CMV-specific TCR beta clonotypes. Carriers of CMV plus the relevant HLA were identified by cumulative public TCR beta family frequency.

The CDR3 is 13 residues long. CDR1 and CDR2 (germline): SGHVS, FQNEAQ. The trim removed 9 bases at V and 6 bases at J, leaving 4 bases unmatched. On this clonotype: What it binds is not known.

TCRdb re-analysed the reads in MiXCR, keeping a single row per CDR3 protein. The table records some 270,000 distinct CDR3 sequences, under 25% of them present only once. The sample in question was cultured PBMCs, obtained from culture after CMV antigen stimulation. The clonotype was recovered from a human donor in good health (CMV status not recorded). Some clones in this sample may be carry-over from other donors' samples. This sequence joins TRBV7-8 and TRBJ2-1, with 11 positions matching TRBD2. CDR3 region: CASTLAGGNEQFF. CDR3 DNA sequence: TGTGCCAGTACGCTAGCGGGAGGCAATGAGCAGTTCTTC. The full variable domain, rest sourced from reference TRBV7-8 and TRBJ2-1, is GAGVSQSPRYKVAKRGQDVALRCDPISGHVSLFWYQQALGQGPEFLTYFQNEAQLDKSGLPSDRFFAERPEGSVSTLKIQRTQQEDSAVYLCASTLAGGNEQFFGPGTRLTVL.